The following is a T cell receptor beta chain sequence with its context. This sample was included in a study of blood T cell repertoires in COVID-19. For the study at large: Acute and convalescent COVID-19 samples came from the United States, Italy and Spain.

Sequencing was performed with immunoSEQ multiplex PCR; in TCRdb, only in-frame clones are kept and a portion is missing. This table has more than 90,000 clones, over 75% appearing once. V lost 2 bases to trimming and J lost 8 bases, with 13 bases between them. This CDR3 is 13 amino acids long. Germline assignment: CDR1 GTSNPN and CDR2 SVGIG (reference sequence). The chain recombines TRBV30 with TRBJ1-5; D unresolved. The receptor was isolated from a woman under 40 with acute or convalescent COVID-19. The sample comprised peripheral blood. CDR3 coding DNA: TGTGCCTGGAGTTTGACCGATGAGGAGCCCCAGCATTTT. Encoded protein: CAWSLTDEEPQHF.